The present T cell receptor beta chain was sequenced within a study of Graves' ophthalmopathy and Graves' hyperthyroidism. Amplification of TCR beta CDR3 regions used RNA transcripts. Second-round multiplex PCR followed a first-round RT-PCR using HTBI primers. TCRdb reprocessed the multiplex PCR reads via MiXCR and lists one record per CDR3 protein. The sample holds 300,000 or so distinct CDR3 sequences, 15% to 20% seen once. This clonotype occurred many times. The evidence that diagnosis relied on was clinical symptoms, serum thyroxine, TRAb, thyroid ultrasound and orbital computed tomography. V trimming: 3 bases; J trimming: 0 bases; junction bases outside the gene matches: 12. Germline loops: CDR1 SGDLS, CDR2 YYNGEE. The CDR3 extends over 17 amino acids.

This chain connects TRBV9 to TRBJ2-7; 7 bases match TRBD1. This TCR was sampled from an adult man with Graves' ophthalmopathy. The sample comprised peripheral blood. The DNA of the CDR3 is TGTGCCAGCAGCGGGAAAAGTCGGGACAGCAACTCCTACGAGCAGTACTTC. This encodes CASSGKSRDSNSYEQYF.